This T cell receptor beta chain was sequenced during a study of long-term antiretroviral therapy in people with HIV. Study-wide findings and caveats: Clones expanded before ART dominated the repertoire at all time points. ART adherence, viral resistance and therapy changes went unrecorded. The study found that diversity rose after ART but stayed below transplant donor controls.

Survey level was the resolution at which the v3.0 immunoSEQ assay ran. The repertoire was sequenced with immunoSEQ multiplex PCR; TCRdb's copy has only in-frame clones and lacks some. Of about 25,000 clones in the sample, 86% were seen once. People in the study who had HIV all got their treatment in the United States. V was pared by 4 bases and J by 4 bases, with 17 bases between. CDR3 length: 15 residues. Germline CDR1 MGHRA, CDR2 YSYEKL. Details on this clone: What it binds is not known.

J is TRBJ2-7 and V is TRBV4-1, with a possible D match to TRBD2 (6 bases). The clonotype comes from a woman in her twenties or thirties with HIV. Sequenced material: unsorted PBMCs, taken 1.9 years after starting antiretroviral therapy. The CDR3 bases are TGCGCCAGCAGCCTTACTTCGGGACTCATTTACGAGCAGTACTTC. Protein: CASSLTSGLIYEQYF.